This TCR beta chain was captured by sequencing in a study of cytomegalovirus exposure and HLA in healthy donors. Some clones are missing from TCRdb's copy, which holds only in-frame ones; the method was immunoSEQ multiplex PCR. Of 150,000 to 200,000 clones in the sample, approximately 80% were seen once. V was pared by 3 bases and J by 8 bases, with 16 bases between. The germline gives CDR1 GTSNPN, CDR2 SVGIG (reference sequence). The CDR3 is made up of 14 amino acids. This clonotype was sampled from a man younger than 35 in good health and CMV-seropositive. The sample comprised PBMCs. V gene TRBV30 combines with J gene TRBJ1-4, with D perhaps TRBD1 (5 bases). CDR3 coding DNA: TGTGCCTGGAGCGAACAGGTGGATGAGGAAAAACTGTTTTTT. It encodes CAWSEQVDEEKLFF.